This is a list of T cell receptor beta chains from one sample in a study of human CD8 memory T cell subsets. TCRdb re-called the 5' RACE reads and shows each CDR3 protein once, DNA omitted. The sample is made up of 5,000 to 8,000 distinct CDR3 sequences, and the top ten hold around 23% of it. Source material: CD8+ T cells from PBMCs. Source of these receptors: a human donor in good health. The CDR3 runs from the conserved cysteine through the conserved F or W. Clone size, where shown, is once, few, many, or a class for clones that have expanded.

cdr3_aa: CASRPGFRDEQYF; j_call: TRBJ2-7; clone_size: medium-sized; v_call: TRBV6-2/TRBV6-3
cdr3_aa: CASSLGGGFYEQYF; j_call: TRBJ2-7; clone_size: -; v_call: TRBV5-1
cdr3_aa: CASSLMRVSETQYF; j_call: TRBJ2-5; clone_size: -; v_call: TRBV7-2
cdr3_aa: CATSRDGGYGEKLFF; j_call: TRBJ1-4; clone_size: medium-sized; v_call: TRBV15
cdr3_aa: CASSLEVPNGGAFF; j_call: TRBJ1-1; clone_size: -; v_call: TRBV5-1
cdr3_aa: CASSIGDISEQFF; j_call: TRBJ2-1; clone_size: -; v_call: TRBV19
cdr3_aa: CASSLAGPSGSTFF; j_call: TRBJ2-1; clone_size: medium-sized; v_call: TRBV11-2
cdr3_aa: CAISLKGGITDTQYF; j_call: TRBJ2-3; clone_size: -; v_call: TRBV10-3
cdr3_aa: CASSLGGREAFF; j_call: TRBJ1-1; clone_size: medium-sized; v_call: TRBV28
cdr3_aa: CSARNTRSSGPSYNEQFF; j_call: TRBJ2-1; clone_size: -; v_call: TRBV20-1
cdr3_aa: CASSHPLAGGTDTQYF; j_call: TRBJ2-3; clone_size: -; v_call: TRBV7-9
cdr3_aa: CSARVPSSGLYNEQFF; j_call: TRBJ2-1; clone_size: -; v_call: TRBV20-1
cdr3_aa: CSASGQNNQPQHF; j_call: TRBJ1-5; clone_size: medium-sized; v_call: TRBV20-1
cdr3_aa: CASSPQETQYF; j_call: TRBJ2-5; clone_size: -; v_call: TRBV13
cdr3_aa: CAWSEGGMYTGELFF; j_call: TRBJ2-2; clone_size: -; v_call: TRBV30
cdr3_aa: CASSLSGGEQPQHF; j_call: TRBJ1-5; clone_size: medium-sized; v_call: TRBV28
cdr3_aa: CASSLDLNYGYTF; j_call: TRBJ1-2; clone_size: -; v_call: TRBV4-2
cdr3_aa: CASSYGQGQPQHF; j_call: TRBJ1-5; clone_size: -; v_call: TRBV5-1
cdr3_aa: CASRSGLAGLYEQYF; j_call: TRBJ2-7; clone_size: medium-sized; v_call: TRBV27
cdr3_aa: CASSQDRGAYEQYF; j_call: TRBJ2-7; clone_size: medium-sized; v_call: TRBV27
cdr3_aa: CASSSLGELFF; j_call: TRBJ2-2; clone_size: -; v_call: TRBV9
cdr3_aa: CASSARVNEQFF; j_call: TRBJ2-1; clone_size: -; v_call: TRBV19
cdr3_aa: CASSLGTHGYEQYF; j_call: TRBJ2-7; clone_size: -; v_call: TRBV11-2
cdr3_aa: CASSLAEVSEAFF; j_call: TRBJ1-1; clone_size: -; v_call: TRBV12-3/TRBV12-4
cdr3_aa: CASSPRTGAYNQPQHF; j_call: TRBJ1-5; clone_size: -; v_call: TRBV27
cdr3_aa: CASRSIAGSNNEQFF; j_call: TRBJ2-1; clone_size: -; v_call: TRBV6-1
cdr3_aa: CASSKPPAIDEQYF; j_call: TRBJ2-7; clone_size: medium-sized; v_call: TRBV5-5
cdr3_aa: CASTGSPGLFF; j_call: TRBJ1-4; clone_size: -; v_call: TRBV19
cdr3_aa: CASSFTGQSGNEQFF; j_call: TRBJ2-1; clone_size: -; v_call: TRBV27
cdr3_aa: CASSLTEGLQETQYF; j_call: TRBJ2-5; clone_size: large; v_call: TRBV11-2
cdr3_aa: CASSVEWTSNNEQFF; j_call: TRBJ2-1; clone_size: -; v_call: TRBV9
cdr3_aa: CASSHVALAEETQYF; j_call: TRBJ2-5; clone_size: -; v_call: TRBV6-1
cdr3_aa: CASSEGGWGYGYTF; j_call: TRBJ1-2; clone_size: -; v_call: TRBV6-1
cdr3_aa: CASSRGLAGANTGELFF; j_call: TRBJ2-2; clone_size: -; v_call: TRBV19
cdr3_aa: CSGRGTGLTYEQYF; j_call: TRBJ2-7; clone_size: medium-sized; v_call: TRBV20-1
cdr3_aa: CAISEPDSSYNEQFF; j_call: TRBJ2-1; clone_size: -; v_call: TRBV10-3
cdr3_aa: CSVFDGSGQYF; j_call: TRBJ2-7; clone_size: -; v_call: TRBV29-1
cdr3_aa: CASSPRGQPAYEQYF; j_call: TRBJ2-7; clone_size: -; v_call: TRBV7-9
cdr3_aa: CASSLAWVGQGYNQPQHF; j_call: TRBJ1-5; clone_size: -; v_call: TRBV5-8
cdr3_aa: CASSLYSPSSYNEQFF; j_call: TRBJ2-1; clone_size: -; v_call: TRBV5-5
cdr3_aa: CASSLYRLGGTAFF; j_call: TRBJ1-1; clone_size: medium-sized; v_call: TRBV28
cdr3_aa: CSVGTDVNEQFF; j_call: TRBJ2-1; clone_size: medium-sized; v_call: TRBV29-1
cdr3_aa: CASSLGAGNYGYTF; j_call: TRBJ1-2; clone_size: -; v_call: TRBV5-6
cdr3_aa: CATSSRVQVYEQYF; j_call: TRBJ2-7; clone_size: -; v_call: TRBV15
cdr3_aa: CASRRRSEGSYNEQFF; j_call: TRBJ2-1; clone_size: -; v_call: TRBV28
cdr3_aa: CASSLGRRQGAPEQYF; j_call: TRBJ2-7; clone_size: -; v_call: TRBV27
cdr3_aa: CASRGDGEQFF; j_call: TRBJ2-1; clone_size: -; v_call: TRBV19
cdr3_aa: CASSPPGTSGNEQFF; j_call: TRBJ2-1; clone_size: medium-sized; v_call: TRBV14
cdr3_aa: CASSLPRDRYQETQYF; j_call: TRBJ2-5; clone_size: -; v_call: TRBV7-9
cdr3_aa: CASSLTRTSGSGITDTQYF; j_call: TRBJ2-3; clone_size: -; v_call: TRBV7-9
cdr3_aa: CASSPGLENTGELFF; j_call: TRBJ2-2; clone_size: -; v_call: TRBV5-4
cdr3_aa: CASSSSDSYFKQYF; j_call: TRBJ2-7; clone_size: -; v_call: TRBV7-9
cdr3_aa: CASSLSPAGTEAFF; j_call: TRBJ1-1; clone_size: medium-sized; v_call: TRBV5-1
cdr3_aa: CASSPEGRGATQYF; j_call: TRBJ2-5; clone_size: medium-sized; v_call: TRBV11-2
cdr3_aa: CSASPGTDLTDTQYF; j_call: TRBJ2-3; clone_size: medium-sized; v_call: TRBV20-1
cdr3_aa: CASSLGSNTEAFF; j_call: TRBJ1-1; clone_size: -; v_call: TRBV27
cdr3_aa: CASSPVDRPSSYEQYF; j_call: TRBJ2-7; clone_size: -; v_call: TRBV28
cdr3_aa: CAIGPSYNEQFF; j_call: TRBJ2-1; clone_size: medium-sized; v_call: TRBV10-3
cdr3_aa: CASSLGASGSHEQYF; j_call: TRBJ2-7; clone_size: -; v_call: TRBV5-1
cdr3_aa: CASSLRVSIHYGYTF; j_call: TRBJ1-2; clone_size: -; v_call: TRBV28